The entry that follows covers one T cell receptor (beta chain) sequence. The same CDR3 can be traced to other DNA sequences in this sample. The CDR3 covers 18 residues. V shed 0 bases and J 4 bases; nucleotides not matched to a gene: 7. Germline V gene data show CDR1 as SGDLS and CDR2 as YYNGEE. These data are taken from a study of shared clonotypes between healthy human individuals. Only in-frame clones appear in the TCRdb table, and some are missing; sequencing was by immunoSEQ multiplex PCR. The repertoire has some 1 million clones, around 76% of them found once; the top ten carry 1.2% to 1.5%. Sequenced input: memory CD4+ T cells sorted from blood. Subset denoted: CD45RA-negative fraction. The chain links TRBV9 to TRBJ2-2, with 12 bases matching TRBD2. The clonotype comes from a man aged 18 to 29 in good health. The CDR3 spells CASSVGLAGGPGTGELFF. DNA of the CDR3: TGTGCCAGCAGCGTAGGGCTAGCGGGAGGGCCGGGCACCGGGGAGCTGTTTTTT.